What follows is one T cell receptor beta chain and its context. There is no known antigen for this receptor. Base qualities were left out, and no much larger clone turns up one base away. The data were taken from a study of CD8 T cells in ankylosing spondylitis (TCRdb year 2017). Background on the whole study: The study set out to find disease-linked TCR variants by profiling T cell receptor beta repertoires in ankylosing spondylitis patients and healthy donors. The whole study cohort included 95 to 130 healthy donors and some 27 ankylosing spondylitis patients. Peripheral blood was sampled, and synovial fluid was additionally collected from ankylosing spondylitis patients.

Instrument used: Illumina HiSeq 2500. TCR beta libraries were prepared by quantitative 5'-RACE with molecular barcodes. The study's own analysis went as follows. Disease-linked TCR variants were identified with a new computational method built on a probabilistic model of VDJ rearrangement. The raw public data were reprocessed by TCRdb itself: fastp quality trimming at Q25, MiXCR clonotype calling, in-frame beta chains only. Every distinct CDR3 protein forms one entry, paired with its most common genes and DNA. V and J calls and clone size were set by TCRdb, not the authors. Recorded for this sample are around 130,000 distinct CDR3 sequences; about a sixth of them occurred a single time. 30% to 35% of the sample goes to the ten largest clones. The trim is 6 bases for V and 2 bases for J, with a gap of 13 bases between the germline ends. There are 13 amino acids in the CDR3, from cysteine to phenylalanine inclusive. CDR3 DNA only is kept here, 39 bases in frame from base 1. CDR1 DFQATT and CDR2 SNEGSKA were looked up in the germline V gene (reference sequence).

Paper-wide results and their limitations: Some of the motif variants had been reported before in the synovial fluid and blood of reactive arthritis patients, a finding that suggests common disease-initiation mechanisms. The disease-linked clones were reported to be significantly enriched in matched synovial fluid samples from ankylosing spondylitis patients. Blood from ankylosing spondylitis patients appeared to be characterized by a TCR beta motif made up of about 8 highly homologous amino acid variants. The disease-linked clones showed a CD8+ phenotype and occurred at relatively low frequencies in peripheral blood.

The V and J segments used are TRBV20-1 and TRBJ1-1; the D gene remains uncertain. The sequencing input was blood, either unsorted or a sorted T cell fraction (not recorded which). The sequence was collected from a male donor with ankylosing spondylitis. The CDR3: CSAAETENTEAFF. The sequenced DNA is TGCAGTGCCGCCGAGACCGAAAACACTGAAGCTTTCTTT.